These 9 T cell receptor beta chains came from one sample sequenced in a study of blood T cells in healthy people across ages. A second PCR of 7 to 11 cycles used a sample-barcoded 5' primer and a J-beta primer mix. Each CDR3 protein is one row after TCRdb ran MiXCR on the 5' RACE reads. The sample shows roughly 2 million distinct CDR3 sequences, around 50% of them seen only once. Sequenced material: blood. These receptors all come from a middle-aged woman in good health.

This clonotype was counted between two and nine times. The V gene is TRBV7-2, the J gene TRBJ2-3; D possibly matches TRBD1 or TRBD2 (6 bases each). The CDR3 extends over 15 amino acids. Trimming cost V 2 bases and J 3 bases, with 12 bases left between them. Germline values: CDR1 SGHTA, CDR2 FQGNSA. CDR3 residues: CASSLRGGRTDTQYF. The CDR3, as DNA: TGTGCCAGCAGCTTAAGAGGGGGGCGTACAGATACGCAGTATTTT.

This clonotype was counted ten times or more. As DNA, the CDR3 is TGTGCCAGCAGCTTAAGGCGGGGAGATACGCAGTATTTT. Translation gives CASSLRRGDTQYF. The chain employs TRBV7-2 and TRBJ2-3, with D perhaps TRBD2 (6 bases). Trimming cost V 2 bases and J 5 bases, with 8 bases left between them. Germline CDR1 and CDR2: SGHTA and FQGNSA. The CDR3 totals 13 residues. Combining the CDR3 with reference TRBV7-2 and TRBJ2-3 gives the whole variable domain GAGVSQSPSNKVTEKGKDVELRCDPISGHTALYWYRQSLGQGLEFLIYFQGNSAPDKSGLPSDRFSAERTGGSVSTLTIQRTQQEDSAVYLCASSLRRGDTQYFGPGTRLTVL.

With regard to this clonotype: A much larger clonotype is one base distant, so this may be a read error. The chain carries TRBV27 and TRBJ2-7; 9 positions agree with TRBD2. There are 17 residues in the CDR3. The germline CDR1 and CDR2 sequences are MNHEY and SMNVEV (reference sequence). CDR3 bases: TGTGCCAGCAGTTTTCGAAAGGCTAGCGGGGACAGATACGAGCAGTGCTTC. Translated: CASSFRKASGDRYEQCF.

This clonotype was recorded a few times. The chain combines TRBV7-2 with TRBJ2-1; D unresolved. Deletions cut 5 bases from V and 4 bases from J, with 15 bases between. The CDR3 totals 15 residues. The germline gives CDR1 SGHTA, CDR2 FQGNSA. The CDR3 DNA follows: TGTGCCAGCAGCCCAACCCCGGGCACGTACAATGAGCAGTTCTTC. Translating it yields CASSPTPGTYNEQFF.

The chain links TRBV28 to TRBJ2-7, with D tentatively TRBD2 (6 bases). The CDR3 extends over 16 amino acids. Germline assignment: CDR1 MDHEN and CDR2 SYDVKM. Trimming stripped 7 bases from V and 1 base from J, with 20 bases between. The CDR3: CASNLSGTGISYEQYF. CDR3 DNA: TGTGCCAGCAACCTATCCGGGACTGGGATTTCCTACGAGCAGTACTTC.

The chain couples TRBV7-9 to TRBJ1-1, with D unclear. The ends were cut back, 4 bases at V and 2 bases at J, with 11 bases in the middle. Looked up from germline, CDR1 is SEHNR and CDR2 is FQNEAQ (reference sequence). The CDR3 totals 14 residues. The CDR3 here is CASSSGRDNTEAFF. The CDR3 nucleotides are TGTGCCAGCAGCTCTGGACGGGATAACACTGAAGCTTTCTTT.

The gene calls are TRBV6-2 or TRBV6-3 and TRBJ2-3; 10 bases align to TRBD2. The CDR3 has 20 residues. The trim removed 0 bases at V and 0 bases at J, leaving 12 bases unmatched. Per germline, CDR1 MNHEY and CDR2 SVGEGT. For the CDR3, the DNA is TGTGCCAGCAGTTACTCGACGTCAGGACTAGCGGTATCTAGCACAGATACGCAGTATTTT. This encodes CASSYSTSGLAVSSTDTQYF.

The CDR3 coding sequence is TGCAGTGCTAGAGATTGGGGGTCCTCCTATAATTCACCCCTCCACTTT. This codes for CSARDWGSSYNSPLHF. V is TRBV20-1 and J is TRBJ1-6; D is possibly TRBD1 (5 bases). In germline, CDR1 is DFQATT, CDR2 SNEGSKA (reference sequence). The germline V and J ends were trimmed by 0 bases and 0 bases, with 9 bases remaining between them. The CDR3 length is 16 residues.

The CDR3 reads CSARDLRGEFREQFF. The CDR3 DNA follows: TGCAGTGCTAGAGATCTTAGGGGCGAATTCCGGGAGCAGTTCTTC. The V gene is TRBV20-1, the J gene TRBJ2-1; D is possibly TRBD1 (5 bases). The germline V gene has CDR1 DFQATT and CDR2 SNEGSKA (reference sequence). The CDR3 is 15 residues long. The V gene lost 0 bases and the J gene lost 10 bases, with 19 bases spanning the gap.